Listed below are T cell receptor beta chains from one sample, sequenced in a study of blood T cells in healthy people across ages. TCRdb analysed the 5' RACE reads with MiXCR anew, one entry per CDR3 protein. Among hundreds of thousands of distinct CDR3 sequences listed, roughly 25% were seen once. This sample was also put to use in a study of T cells of mothers and their children.

Sequencing used blood. The receptor set was obtained from a boy aged 5-17 years in good health. Both conserved end residues are part of each CDR3. D genes are given only for firm matches. Only some rows state a clone size, as once, few, many or a class for expanded clones.

v_gene	abundance	d_gene	j_gene	CDR3nt	CDR3aa
TRBV6-1	-	-	TRBJ2-1	TGTGCCAGCAGTGAAACAGGGATGAGGACGGACGAGCAGTTCTTC	CASSETGMRTDEQFF
TRBV5-6	few	TRBD1	TRBJ2-1	TGTGCCAGCAGCCTGGGACAGGGCCACAATGAGCAGTTCTTC	CASSLGQGHNEQFF
TRBV12-5	few	-	TRBJ2-3	TGTGCTAGTGGTTCACCTAGGGTTCCCGGAGATACGCAGTATTTT	CASGSPRVPGDTQYF
TRBV13	few	-	TRBJ1-1	TGTGCCAGCAGCTTAGGTCTGAAGGACACTGAAGCTTTCTTT	CASSLGLKDTEAFF
TRBV15	-	TRBD1	TRBJ2-1	TGTGCCACCAGCAGACAGCGGACAGGGAATAATGAGCAGTTCTTC	CATSRQRTGNNEQFF
TRBV20-1	-	TRBD1	TRBJ2-2	TGCAGTGCCCGACCATCCGGGACAGCAGACACCGGGGAGCTGTTTTTT	CSARPSGTADTGELFF
TRBV4-1	-	-	TRBJ1-4	TGCGCCAGCAGCCAAGATTGGGGCGGGAGTGAAAAACTGTTTTTT	CASSQDWGGSEKLFF
TRBV29-1	-	-	TRBJ2-3	TGCAGCGTGGATTCCCTTGGGGCCCTGCAGTATTTT	CSVDSLGALQYF
TRBV12-5	-	-	TRBJ2-1	TGTGCTAGTGGATTCGGACAGTTCCGAACCTACAATGAGCAGTTCTTC	CASGFGQFRTYNEQFF
TRBV28	-	TRBD1	TRBJ2-7	TGTGCCAGCAGTCCCCTACAGGGGGCCAACGAGCAGTACTTC	CASSPLQGANEQYF
TRBV12-3/TRBV12-4	few	TRBD2	TRBJ2-1	TGTGCCAGCAGCTCAGCGGGAGGTCCCAATGAGCAGTTCTTC	CASSSAGGPNEQFF
TRBV7-9	-	-	TRBJ2-1	TGTGCCAGCAGCTTACAGGACTACTCCTACAATGAGCAGTTCTTC	CASSLQDYSYNEQFF
TRBV7-9	few	TRBD1	TRBJ2-7	TGTGCCAGCAGCTTAGCGGAGGACAGGGGTTACTACGAGCAGTACTTC	CASSLAEDRGYYEQYF
TRBV12-3/TRBV12-4	-	TRBD2	TRBJ2-7	TGTGCCAGCAGCCGGGAGGCGGCCTACGAGCAGTACTTC	CASSREAAYEQYF
TRBV29-1	-	-	TRBJ1-2	TGCAGCGCCCTGCAAGGGGGGAACTATGGCTACACCTTC	CSALQGGNYGYTF
TRBV27	-	TRBD1	TRBJ1-4	TGTGCCAGCAGGCAGGACAGGGATAATGAAAAACTGTTTTTT	CASRQDRDNEKLFF
TRBV6-4	-	TRBD2	TRBJ2-1	TGTGCCAGCAGTGAGCTAGCGGGAGCCGGTGAGCAGTTCTTC	CASSELAGAGEQFF
TRBV5-1	-	-	TRBJ2-3	TGCGCCAGCAGCTATGGGAAAGGTGCAGATACGCAGTATTTT	CASSYGKGADTQYF
TRBV2	few	TRBD1	TRBJ1-2	TGTGCCAGCTCGCCGCCCCGGGACAGGGCTTCTTTAGTCTACGGCTACACCTTC	CASSPPRDRASLVYGYTF
TRBV27	few	-	TRBJ2-7	TGTGCCAGCAGTTTTGGCCTAGCCTTTCCCTACGAGCAGTACTTC	CASSFGLAFPYEQYF
TRBV6-2/TRBV6-3	once	-	TRBJ1-1	TGTGCCAGCAGTTACTGGGGGGGCGCTGAAGCTTTCTTT	CASSYWGGAEAFF
TRBV20-1	-	-	TRBJ2-7	TGCAGTGCTAGTGGCCCTGACGTGCAGTACTTC	CSASGPDVQYF
TRBV7-2	-	TRBD2	TRBJ2-1	TGTGCCAGTGGAAGCGGGGGGACACCCGAGCAGTTCTTC	CASGSGGTPEQFF
TRBV6-5	-	-	TRBJ1-1	TGTGCCAGCAGTCTCAAGGGAGAGACTTTCTTT	CASSLKGETFF
TRBV9	-	-	TRBJ2-2	TGTGCCAGCAGCGCAGGACGGTACACCGGGGAGCTGTTTTTT	CASSAGRYTGELFF
TRBV6-5	-	-	TRBJ2-3	TGTGCCAGCAGTTACTCAGCGAGCGGAGGCACAGATACGCAGTATTTT	CASSYSASGGTDTQYF
TRBV5-1	-	-	TRBJ1-1	TGCGCCAGCAGCTTGTTTTCGAGGTTTGACGCTTTCTTT	CASSLFSRFDAFF
TRBV12-3/TRBV12-4	-	-	TRBJ2-5	TGTGCCAGCAGTTTCACCACACAGGGCATAGAGACCCAGTACTTC	CASSFTTQGIETQYF
TRBV11-1	-	TRBD1	TRBJ2-2	TGTGCCAGCAGCTTTACCGGACAGGGGCTAGCGGAGGACACCGGGGAGCTGTTTTTT	CASSFTGQGLAEDTGELFF
TRBV25-1	few	TRBD2	TRBJ2-7	TGTGCCAGCAGTGAAAGCGGGACTACCTACGAGCAGTACTTC	CASSESGTTYEQYF
TRBV7-9	-	-	TRBJ2-3	TGTGCCAGCAGGAACTGGCGGGGAGCTGGAGATACGCAGTATTTT	CASRNWRGAGDTQYF
TRBV20-1	few	TRBD2	TRBJ2-5	TGCAGTGCTAGCAAGTGGCTAGCGGACCAAGAGACCCAGTACTTC	CSASKWLADQETQYF
TRBV2	-	TRBD2	TRBJ2-1	TGTGCCAGCGTGGGATTAGCGGGTGGGAGCTCCTACAATGAGCAGTTCTTC	CASVGLAGGSSYNEQFF
TRBV5-1	once	TRBD1	TRBJ2-2	TGCGCCAGCAACGTAGGGACAGACACCGGGGAGCTGTTTTTT	CASNVGTDTGELFF
TRBV12-3/TRBV12-4	once	TRBD1	TRBJ2-5	TGTGCCAGCACCCCAGGGGGTCAAGAGACCCAGTACTTC	CASTPGGQETQYF
TRBV6-6	-	-	TRBJ2-7	TGTGCCAGCATCCGGGACAAGACCTACGAGCAGTACTTC	CASIRDKTYEQYF
TRBV12-5	-	-	TRBJ2-3	TGTGCTAGTGGTTATACCGGGACTGCATCCACAGATACGCAGTATTTT	CASGYTGTASTDTQYF
TRBV27	-	-	TRBJ2-7	TGTGCCAGCAGTCCTAGCCGGGACGAGGTAGAGCAGTACTTC	CASSPSRDEVEQYF
TRBV4-1	few	-	TRBJ2-5	TGCGCCAGCAGCCAAGTCTTCGGGATACAAGAGACCCAGTACTTC	CASSQVFGIQETQYF
TRBV12-3/TRBV12-4	-	TRBD2	TRBJ2-1	TGTGCCAGCAGTTTAGGGGAGCGGGGGGGCCTCGATGAGCAGTTCTTC	CASSLGERGGLDEQFF
TRBV20-1	-	TRBD1	TRBJ1-3	TGCAGTGCTCCGGACAGGAAGAATGGAAACACCATATATTTT	CSAPDRKNGNTIYF
TRBV20-1	-	TRBD2	TRBJ2-1	TGCAGTGCTATGTCTAGCGGGGTCTACAATGAGCAGTTCTTC	CSAMSSGVYNEQFF
TRBV7-2	-	-	TRBJ2-5	TGTGCCAGCAGCCCAGGACTGAACCAAGAGACCCAGTACTTC	CASSPGLNQETQYF
TRBV7-2	-	-	TRBJ2-7	TGTGCCAGCAGCTTAGCGCTAGGGGCCAACTACGAGCAGTACTTC	CASSLALGANYEQYF
TRBV27	few	TRBD1	TRBJ2-7	TGTGCCAGCATGGGATTTGGTCGGGACAGGCTAGAGCAGTACTTC	CASMGFGRDRLEQYF
TRBV7-2	few	TRBD2	TRBJ2-5	TGTGCCAGCAGACAGACTAGCGGGGGGTTACAAGAGACCCAGTACTTC	CASRQTSGGLQETQYF